This T cell receptor (beta chain) was identified during a study of shared clonotypes between healthy human individuals. Background on the study: Three plates each covered CD4 naive and memory; CD8 naive two, CD8 memory one.

Whole-study findings and limits: The study sampled only blood, and tissue repertoires likely differ.

Positively selected for CCR7, the CD45RO-negative cells used as naive CD8 cells excluded terminally differentiated effector memory CD45RA+ cells. About this clone: Its antigen is undetermined.

CDR3 length: 13 amino acids. Germline V gene sequence: CDR1 MNHEY, CDR2 SMNVEV (reference sequence). V lost 8 bases and J 1 base, leaving 11 bases between the germline ends. Assay used: immunoSEQ multiplex PCR; TCRdb lists only in-frame clones, some missing. Among roughly 2.1 million clones listed, 85% to 95% were seen once. V gene TRBV27 combines with J gene TRBJ1-1; D is uncertain. The sequenced sample was naive CD8+ T cells from PBMCs. This receptor was identified in a young man in good health. Some clones in this sample may be carry-over from other donors' samples. The CDR3 sequence is CASHPGKNTEAFF. CDR3 coding DNA: TGTGCCAGCCACCCGGGGAAGAACACTGAAGCTTTCTTT.